This T cell receptor (beta chain) came from a study of control samples from healthy donors and cancer patients. Assay used: immunoSEQ multiplex PCR; TCRdb lists only in-frame clones, some missing. The table includes under 450,000 clones, 80% to 95% detected once. Trimming cost V 3 bases and J 4 bases, with 15 bases left between them. The CDR3 runs 15 residues. The germline gives CDR1 MNHEY, CDR2 SMNVEV (reference sequence). This TCR came from a middle-aged man with head and neck cancer. The material sequenced was PBMCs. V gene TRBV27 combines with J gene TRBJ2-5; D unclear. The DNA of the CDR3 is TGTGCCAGCAGTTTGACAATCACAGCAAGAGAGACCCAGTACTTC. Its protein is CASSLTITARETQYF.